The TCR beta chain under discussion was sequenced for a study of control samples from healthy donors and cancer patients. Sequencing used immunoSEQ multiplex PCR; TCRdb keeps in-frame clones, though not all of them. The sample lists around 180,000 clones, more than 90% seen once, with around 2.2% in the top ten. The CDR3 is made up of 13 amino acids. Looked up from germline, CDR1 is MNHEY and CDR2 is SMNVEV (reference sequence). Trimming left V 3 bases short and J 5 bases short, with 10 bases between. The sample consisted of blood. This receptor was obtained from a woman aged 40 to 55 in good health. This sequence joins TRBV27 and TRBJ1-1; D unresolved. CDR3 bases: TGTGCCAGCAGTTTGGATGTGGGGACTGAAGCTTTCTTT. Amino acid sequence: CASSLDVGTEAFF.